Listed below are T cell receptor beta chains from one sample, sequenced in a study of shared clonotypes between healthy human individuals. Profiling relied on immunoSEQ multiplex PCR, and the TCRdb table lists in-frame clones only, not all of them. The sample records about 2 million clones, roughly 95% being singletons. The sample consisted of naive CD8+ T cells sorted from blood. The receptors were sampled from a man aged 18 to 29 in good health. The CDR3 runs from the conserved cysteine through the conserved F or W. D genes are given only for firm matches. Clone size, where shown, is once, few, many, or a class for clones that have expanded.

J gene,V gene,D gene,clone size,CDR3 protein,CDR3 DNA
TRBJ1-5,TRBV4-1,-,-,CASSQDALAVQPQHF,TGCGCCAGCAGCCAAGATGCGTTGGCAGTTCAGCCCCAGCATTTT
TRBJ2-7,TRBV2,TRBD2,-,CASSDGLAKSEQYF,TGTGCCAGCAGTGACGGACTAGCGAAAAGCGAGCAGTACTTC
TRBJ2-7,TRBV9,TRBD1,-,CASSVGDRGTYEQYF,TGTGCCAGCAGCGTAGGAGACAGGGGAACCTACGAGCAGTACTTC
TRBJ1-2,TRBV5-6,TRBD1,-,CASSPGTGMPSYGYTF,TGTGCCAGCAGCCCCGGGACAGGGATGCCCTCCTATGGCTACACCTTC
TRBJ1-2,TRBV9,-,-,CASSAGDTPYGYTF,TGTGCCAGCAGCGCGGGGGACACCCCCTATGGCTACACCTTC
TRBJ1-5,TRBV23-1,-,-,CASNLDRQPQHF,TGCGCCAGCAACCTCGACCGTCAGCCCCAGCATTTT
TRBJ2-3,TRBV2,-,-,CASSGITSTDTQYF,TGTGCCAGCAGTGGAATCACTAGCACAGATACGCAGTATTTT
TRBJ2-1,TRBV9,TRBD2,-,CASSVGTSGGLNNEQFF,TGTGCCAGCAGCGTAGGGACTAGCGGGGGCCTTAACAATGAGCAGTTCTTC
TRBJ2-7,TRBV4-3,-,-,CASSQGNSYEQYF,TGCGCCAGCAGCCAAGGTAACAGCTACGAGCAGTACTTC
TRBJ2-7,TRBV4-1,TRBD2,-,CASSPLLAATYEQYF,TGCGCCAGCAGCCCACTACTAGCGGCAACCTACGAGCAGTACTTC
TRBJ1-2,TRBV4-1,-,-,CASSQEIGRADEGYTF,TGCGCCAGCAGCCAAGAGATTGGCAGGGCTGATGAGGGCTACACCTTC
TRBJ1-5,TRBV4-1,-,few,CASSPLDDGYQPQHF,TGCGCCAGCAGCCCGCTTGATGACGGATATCAGCCCCAGCATTTT
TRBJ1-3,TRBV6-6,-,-,CASTSGVGGNTIYF,TGTGCCAGCACCTCGGGAGTCGGTGGAAACACCATATATTTT
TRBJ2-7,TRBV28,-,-,CASSQDRGVPYEQYF,TGTGCCAGCAGTCAGGACAGAGGAGTTCCCTACGAGCAGTACTTC
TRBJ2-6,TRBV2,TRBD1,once,CASSDIGRGTGANVLTF,TGTGCCAGCAGTGACATTGGCAGGGGGACTGGGGCCAACGTCCTGACTTTC
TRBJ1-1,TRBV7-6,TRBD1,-,CASSSGTANTEAFF,TGTGCCAGCAGCAGTGGGACAGCGAACACTGAAGCTTTCTTT
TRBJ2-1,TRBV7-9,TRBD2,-,CASSLSGGAYNEQFF,TGTGCCAGCAGCTTAAGCGGGGGGGCCTACAATGAGCAGTTCTTC
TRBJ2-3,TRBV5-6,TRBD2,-,CASSDGGTENDDTQYF,TGTGCCAGCAGCGACGGGGGGACGGAAAATGACGATACGCAGTATTTT
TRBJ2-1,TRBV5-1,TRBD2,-,CASSLGTSGANPSYNEQFF,TGCGCCAGCAGCTTGGGGACTAGCGGGGCCAACCCCTCCTACAATGAGCAGTTCTTC
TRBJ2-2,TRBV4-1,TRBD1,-,CASSQERQGDGGELFF,TGCGCCAGCAGCCAAGAACGACAGGGGGATGGCGGGGAGCTGTTTTTT
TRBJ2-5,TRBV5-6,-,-,CASSFNEGWGLQETQYF,TGTGCCAGCAGCTTTAATGAGGGTTGGGGCCTACAAGAGACCCAGTACTTC
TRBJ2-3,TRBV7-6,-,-,CASSFSYTDTQYF,TGTGCCAGCAGCTTTTCTTACACAGATACGCAGTATTTT
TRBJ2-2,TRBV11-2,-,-,CASSLGQGYTGELFF,TGTGCCAGCAGCTTAGGCCAGGGATACACCGGGGAGCTGTTTTTT
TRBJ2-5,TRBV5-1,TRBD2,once,CASSLAEPGLAGVQETQYF,TGCGCCAGCAGCTTGGCCGAACCGGGACTAGCGGGAGTCCAAGAGACCCAGTACTTC
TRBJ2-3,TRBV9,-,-,CASSPAGDTQYF,TGTGCCAGCAGCCCGGCGGGAGATACGCAGTATTTT
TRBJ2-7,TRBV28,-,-,CASSSYYEQYF,TGTGCCAGCAGTTCTTACTACGAGCAGTACTTC
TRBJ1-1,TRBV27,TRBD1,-,CASSSRDRGF,TGTGCCAGCAGCAGCCGGGACAGGGGATTT
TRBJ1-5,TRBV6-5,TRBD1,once,CASSTGVGNQPQHF,TGTGCCAGCAGTACAGGGGTGGGCAATCAGCCCCAGCATTTT
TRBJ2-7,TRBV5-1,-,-,CASSLDRYEQYF,TGCGCCAGCAGCTTGGATAGGTACGAGCAGTACTTC
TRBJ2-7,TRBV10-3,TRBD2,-,CATSPPAGAREQYF,TGTGCCACCTCGCCCCCTGCGGGAGCCCGCGAGCAGTACTTC
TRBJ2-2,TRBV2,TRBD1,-,CASSLDRGTGELFF,TGTGCCAGCAGCTTGGACAGGGGGACCGGGGAGCTGTTTTTT
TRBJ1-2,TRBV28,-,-,CASGEWGERMDGYTF,TGTGCCAGCGGGGAATGGGGGGAACGAATGGATGGCTACACCTTC
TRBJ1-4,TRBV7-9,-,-,CASSLVGAYEKLFF,TGTGCCAGCAGCTTAGTAGGGGCATATGAAAAACTGTTTTTT
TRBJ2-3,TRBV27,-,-,CASSLTSRETDTQYF,TGTGCCAGCAGTTTAACTAGCAGAGAGACAGATACGCAGTATTTT
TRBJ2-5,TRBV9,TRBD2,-,CASGLGSGMPRETQYF,TGTGCCAGCGGGTTGGGTAGCGGGATGCCGAGAGAGACCCAGTACTTC
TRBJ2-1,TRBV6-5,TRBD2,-,CASSLLAGEGNEQFF,TGTGCCAGCAGTTTGTTAGCGGGGGAAGGCAATGAGCAGTTCTTC
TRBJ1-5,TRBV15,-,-,CATSRVGGEPQHF,TGTGCCACCAGCAGAGTGGGGGGCGAGCCCCAGCATTTT
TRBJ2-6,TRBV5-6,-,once,CASFLRRLSGANVLTF,TGTGCCAGCTTCCTCCGTAGACTTTCTGGGGCCAACGTCCTGACTTTC
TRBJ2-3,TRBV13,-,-,CASSFLNAPDTQYF,TGTGCCAGCAGCTTCCTAAACGCCCCAGATACGCAGTATTTT
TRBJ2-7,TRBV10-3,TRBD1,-,CAISSGDRGPYEQYF,TGTGCCATCAGTTCCGGGGACAGGGGGCCGTACGAGCAGTACTTC
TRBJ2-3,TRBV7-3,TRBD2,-,CASSSRTSGDRDTQYF,TGTGCCAGCAGCTCCCGGACTAGCGGGGATAGAGATACGCAGTATTTT
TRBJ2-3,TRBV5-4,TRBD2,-,CASSRLAGGGTDTQYF,TGTGCCAGCAGCCGACTAGCGGGAGGGGGCACAGATACGCAGTATTTT
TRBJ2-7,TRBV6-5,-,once,CASSYGGLTYEQYF,TGTGCCAGCAGTTACGGGGGGCTTACCTACGAGCAGTACTTC
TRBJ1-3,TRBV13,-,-,CASSEGQSSGNTIYF,TGTGCCAGCAGCGAGGGGCAGAGCTCTGGAAACACCATATATTTT
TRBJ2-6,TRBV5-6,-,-,CASTEGGGSGANVLTF,TGTGCCAGCACCGAAGGGGGGGGCTCTGGGGCCAACGTCCTGACTTTC
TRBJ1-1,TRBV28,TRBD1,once,CASSRGQGITTEAFF,TGTGCCAGCAGTAGGGGACAGGGGATCACCACTGAAGCTTTCTTT
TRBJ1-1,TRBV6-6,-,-,CASSPTYRDVDTEAFF,TGTGCCAGCAGTCCTACTTACAGGGATGTGGACACTGAAGCTTTCTTT
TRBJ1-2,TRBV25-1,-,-,CASSDGGAVGYGYTF,TGTGCCAGCAGCGACGGAGGGGCCGTGGGCTATGGCTACACCTTC
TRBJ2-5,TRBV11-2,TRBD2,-,CASSVSGSGIETQYF,TGTGCCAGCAGCGTCAGCGGGAGCGGGATCGAGACCCAGTACTTC